Below, 13 T cell receptor beta chains from the same sample are listed, as sequenced in a study of Ad26.COV2.S vaccination and SARS-CoV-2 variants. Treatment specified: some 19 received Ad26.COV2.S at low or high dose, single or two shots; 5 received placebo; per-sample allocation not given. Day 63 following the first vaccine or placebo injection was when the samples were taken. Method: immunoSEQ multiplex PCR; TCRdb's copy keeps in-frame clones and lacks some. The profile shows hundreds of thousands of clones, around nine tenths of them singletons. Sequencing was performed on peripheral blood, taken in a trial of Ad26.COV2.S vaccine versus placebo. The receptor set was obtained from a person aged 18-65 years who received the Ad26.COV2.S COVID-19 vaccine or a placebo.

V and J are TRBV6-2 or TRBV6-3 and TRBJ2-7, with 14 bases that match TRBD2. Germline loops: CDR1 MNHEY, CDR2 SVGEGT. Trimming cost V 5 bases and J 4 bases; bases outside gene matches: 7. CDR3 length equals 16 residues. This chain's CDR3 is CASSGVGTSGSYEQYF. Here the CDR3 DNA reads TGTGCCAGCAGTGGCGTAGGGACTAGCGGGAGTTACGAGCAGTACTTC.

Turning to this clone: Different DNA sequences within this sample yield the same CDR3. The genes are TRBV6-2 or TRBV6-3 and TRBJ2-7; D not certain. This CDR3 is 12 amino acids long. Trimming pared 0 bases from V and 4 bases from J, leaving 4 bases between. Germline CDR1 MNHEY, CDR2 SVGEGT. The CDR3 sequence is CASSYSQYEQYF. The CDR3 bases are TGTGCCAGCAGTTACTCTCAGTACGAGCAGTACTTC.

This clone was recorded a few times. J is TRBJ1-5 and V is TRBV30; 7 nucleotides match TRBD1. Germline trimming cut 0 bases from V and 2 bases from J; bases unmatched to any gene: 7. This CDR3 spans 16 amino acids. Germline assignment: CDR1 GTSNPN and CDR2 SVGIG (reference sequence). The CDR3 DNA reads TGTGCCTGGAGTGTAGGGACAGTGAGTGGCAATCAGCCCCAGCATTTT. It yields the protein CAWSVGTVSGNQPQHF.

This chain links TRBV5-4 with TRBJ1-1; D perhaps matches TRBD1 (6 bases). V was shortened by 4 bases and J by 11 bases, with 21 bases between the two germline ends. The CDR3 contains 14 residues. Per the germline V gene, CDR1 is SGHNT and CDR2 is YYREEE (reference sequence). CDR3 DNA sequence: TGTGCCAGCAGCCCCAGGGCCGGGGGCGGGCATGCTTTCTTT. It specifies CASSPRAGGGHAFF. The complete variable domain, with remaining parts taken from reference TRBV5-4 and TRBJ1-1, reads ETGVTQSPTHLIKTRGQQVTLRCSSQSGHNTVSWYQQALGQGPQFIFQYYREEENGRGNFPPRFSGLQFPNYSSELNVNALELDDSALYLCASSPRAGGGHAFFGQGTRLTVV.

This rearrangement joins TRBV7-2 to TRBJ2-5; no clear D. This CDR3 contains 11 residues. The V gene's germline CDR1 is SGHTA and CDR2 FQGNSA. The V end was cut by 5 bases, the J end by 9 bases, with 10 bases between. The CDR3 protein is CASSPLRAQYF. The CDR3 coding sequence is TGTGCCAGCAGCCCCCTACGAGCCCAGTACTTC.

The chain combines TRBV3-1 (or the pseudogene TRBV3-2) with TRBJ2-1; D uncertain. Germline CDR1 and CDR2: LGHDT and YNNKEL (reference sequence). V lost 0 bases to trimming and J lost 8 bases, with 11 bases between them. The CDR3 is 14 residues long. The CDR3 region is CASSQDGIVYEQFF. In DNA, the CDR3 is TGTGCCAGCAGCCAAGATGGGATAGTCTATGAGCAGTTCTTC.

The genes are TRBV30 and TRBJ2-1; 12 positions agree with TRBD2. This CDR3 is built from 21 residues. V was pared by 1 base and J by 2 bases, with 18 bases of the junction left unmatched. Germline loops: CDR1 GTSNPN, CDR2 SVGIG (reference sequence). As DNA, the CDR3 is TGTGCCTGGAGTGGTAGGAATTTACGTACTAGCGGGAGGCAAACCTACAATGAGCAGTTCTTC. Amino acids: CAWSGRNLRTSGRQTYNEQFF.

On this clone: The sample has other DNA sequences that encode this CDR3 too. The chain combines TRBV27 with TRBJ2-3; 11 positions match TRBD2. Germline-derived CDR1 and CDR2 are MNHEY and SMNVEV (reference sequence). Trimming at V came to 6 bases and at J to 2 bases, leaving 4 bases not matched to a gene. CDR3 length equals 15 residues. CDR3 sequence: CASRLAGGPTDTQYF. As DNA, the CDR3 is TGTGCCAGCAGATTAGCGGGAGGGCCCACAGATACGCAGTATTTT.

This sequence joins TRBV7-2 and TRBJ2-7, with D uncertain. CDR1 is SGHTA and CDR2 is FQGNSA in the germline V gene. There are 16 residues in the CDR3. V was cut by 2 bases and J by 4 bases, with 18 bases left in between. CDR3 coding DNA: TGTGCCAGCAGCTTAACAGTTATAAGTAAAGGATACGAGCAGTACTTC. It encodes CASSLTVISKGYEQYF.

This chain joins TRBV11-3 and TRBJ1-1; TRBD1 might be the D (6 bases). V lost 4 bases, J lost 3 bases, and 12 bases lay in between. CDR1 and CDR2 (germline): SGHNT, YENEEA. This CDR3 has 14 residues. The CDR3 DNA follows: TGTGCCAGCAGCTCGGGTAACAGGGACACTGAAGCTTTCTTT. This codes for CASSSGNRDTEAFF.

V and J are TRBV27 and TRBJ2-3; D is unclear. The germline gives CDR1 MNHEY, CDR2 SMNVEV (reference sequence). The CDR3 contains 15 residues. V lost 3 bases and J lost 0, with 10 bases in between. CDR3 in DNA: TGTGCCAGCAGTTTTTTGTCAACTAGCACAGATACGCAGTATTTT. This encodes CASSFLSTSTDTQYF.

The V gene is TRBV6-4, the J gene TRBJ2-2; 12 bases are a match to TRBD2. Trimming removed 6 bases from V and 1 base from J; junction bases left unmatched: 3. There are 16 residues in the CDR3. Germline V lookup: CDR1 MRHNA, CDR2 SNTAGT. DNA for the CDR3: TGTGCCAGCAGCCGGACTAGCGGGGTGAACACCGGGGAGCTGTTTTTT. It yields the protein CASSRTSGVNTGELFF.

This clone showed up just once. The J gene is TRBJ2-7, the V gene TRBV6-6; D possibly corresponds to TRBD2 (6 bases). Trimming took 10 bases from V and 4 from J, leaving 20 bases between them. The germline gives CDR1 MNHNY, CDR2 SVGAGI (reference sequence). The CDR3 covers 14 residues. Here the CDR3 reads CATLMGGGGYEQYF. In DNA, the CDR3 is TGTGCCACCCTAATGGGGGGAGGTGGTTACGAGCAGTACTTC.